The 8 T cell receptor beta chains presented below share a single source sample, sequenced in a study of control samples from healthy donors and cancer patients. The table came from immunoSEQ multiplex PCR; TCRdb's copy has only in-frame clones and leaves some out. The data show roughly 150,000 clones, with 70% to 90% seen just once and 1.5% to 2% held by the top ten. Material: blood. All receptors derive from a man aged 18 to 30 in good health.

The V gene is TRBV7-9, the J gene TRBJ2-7; D unresolved. Germline V gives CDR1 SEHNR, CDR2 FQNEAQ (reference sequence). Trimming stripped 1 base from V and 2 bases from J, with 12 bases between. This CDR3 has 15 residues. CDR3: CASSLGRNSPYEQYF. In nucleotides, the CDR3 is TGTGCCAGCAGCTTAGGCAGGAACAGTCCCTACGAGCAGTACTTC.

The rearrangement links TRBV28 to TRBJ1-2, with D unclear. CDR3 size: 14 residues. The germline gives CDR1 MDHEN, CDR2 SYDVKM. The V end was cut by 8 bases, the J end by 3 bases, with 16 bases between. The CDR3: CASHTRTGDYGYTF. Written as DNA, the CDR3 is TGTGCCAGCCATACAAGGACTGGAGACTATGGCTACACCTTC.

A single count supports this clone. The rearrangement joins TRBV6-6 to TRBJ1-4, with D possibly being TRBD1 (5 bases). The CDR3 loop spans 13 amino acids. Germline V lookup: CDR1 MNHNY, CDR2 SVGAGI (reference sequence). V was pared by 5 bases and J by 8 bases, with 12 bases between. The CDR3 here is CASSRGTLEKLFF. CDR3 coding DNA: TGTGCCAGCAGTAGAGGGACGTTAGAAAAACTGTTTTTT.

This chain joins TRBV6-2 or TRBV6-3 and TRBJ2-5, with 9 bases that match TRBD1. Germline V lookup: CDR1 MNHEY, CDR2 SVGEGT. The CDR3 length is 18 residues. The trim removed 6 bases at V and 5 bases at J, leaving 19 bases unmatched. CDR3 nucleotide sequence: TGTGCCAGCAGCCTGTTCGCCCGGACAGGGGTCCTGGGGGAGACCCAGTACTTC. Its protein product is CASSLFARTGVLGETQYF.

The chain combines TRBV18 with TRBJ1-1; a weak D match, TRBD1 (6 bases). Germline V CDR1 and CDR2: KGHSH, LQKENI. The germline V and J ends were trimmed by 5 bases and 8 bases, with 9 bases remaining between them. The CDR3 length is 11 residues. The CDR3 protein is CASSEGGEAFF. CDR3 sequence (DNA): TGTGCCAGCTCAGAGGGGGGAGAAGCTTTCTTT.

The chain is built from TRBV6-2 or TRBV6-3 and TRBJ2-2; 12 positions match TRBD2. The CDR3 sequence is 18 residues long. Per germline, CDR1 MNHEY and CDR2 SVGEGT. The ends lost 2 bases at V and 1 base at J; junction bases unmatched: 5. The CDR3 DNA follows: TGTGCCAGCAGTTACGAACTAGCGGGGGGACTGAACACCGGGGAGCTGTTTTTT. Its protein product is CASSYELAGGLNTGELFF.

The chain joins TRBV9 to TRBJ1-2, with 7 bases fitting TRBD1. With V trimmed by 3 bases and J by 6 bases, 14 bases remained unmatched. The CDR3 length is 16 residues. Per the germline V gene, CDR1 is SGDLS and CDR2 is YYNGEE. The CDR3 here is CASSATGQPRPHGYTF. CDR3 nucleotides: TGTGCCAGCAGCGCCACGGGACAGCCGAGACCTCATGGCTACACCTTC.

This chain connects TRBV18 to TRBJ2-1; D unresolved. The V end lost 2 bases, the J end lost 8 bases, and 4 bases lay between the germline ends. CDR3 length: 11 amino acids. Per the germline V gene, CDR1 is KGHSH and CDR2 is LQKENI. The DNA for the CDR3 is TGTGCCAGCTCACCAGAATATGAGCAGTTCTTC. Protein: CASSPEYEQFF.